This T cell receptor beta chain appears in the sequencing data of a study of blood T cell repertoires in COVID-19. In the study overall: The origin of the acute and convalescent COVID-19 samples was the United States, Italy and Spain. PBMCs, B-cell-depleted T cells, or T cells provided the cDNA or gDNA that made up the material.

Assay: immunoSEQ multiplex PCR; the TCRdb copy retains only in-frame clones and omits some. The table records around 150,000 clones, 70% to 85% of them present only once. The length of the CDR3 is 16 residues. Germline V gene data show CDR1 as KGHSH and CDR2 as LQKENI. V lost 2 bases, J lost 0 bases, and 11 bases lay in between. The source of this sequence is a human donor in a cohort sampled during active COVID-19. The J gene is TRBJ2-1, the V gene TRBV18, with a possible D match to TRBD1 (5 bases). The sequenced material came from peripheral blood. The CDR3 reads CASSPIRVSSYNEQFF. In nucleotides, the CDR3 is TGTGCCAGCTCACCAATCAGGGTCAGCTCCTACAATGAGCAGTTCTTC.